What follows are 15 T cell receptor beta chains derived from one specimen sequenced in a study of immune evolution from preneoplasia to lung adenocarcinoma. The data were produced by immunoSEQ multiplex PCR, yet TCRdb's version contains in-frame clones alone and is incomplete. Among around 11,000 clones listed, just over 85% were seen once. Sequenced: FFPE invasive lung adenocarcinoma tissue. The receptors were gathered from a person between 65 and 80 years old with invasive lung adenocarcinoma.

The chain has TRBV9 and TRBJ1-1; 8 bases fit TRBD1. V lost 4 bases, J lost 1 base, and 6 bases stayed unmatched. The CDR3 is 15 amino acids. Germline assignment: CDR1 SGDLS and CDR2 YYNGEE. This CDR3 is CASSPWTGQNTEAFF. The CDR3 DNA reads TGTGCCAGCAGCCCCTGGACAGGGCAGAACACTGAAGCTTTCTTT.

The V and J genes are TRBV18 and TRBJ2-1; 8 bases are shared with TRBD2. CDR1 is KGHSH, CDR2 LQKENI, per germline. J lost 5 bases, V lost 5 bases, and 5 bases had no gene match. The CDR3 has 14 residues. The chain's CDR3 is CASSGREGDNEQFF. In nucleotides, the CDR3 is TGTGCCAGCTCAGGTCGGGAGGGCGACAATGAGCAGTTCTTC.

The V and J genes are TRBV10-3 and TRBJ2-7; possibly TRBD1 or TRBD2 for D (5 bases each). This CDR3 contains 16 residues. With 4 bases removed from V and 0 bases from J, the gap between germline ends came to 16 bases. Germline V lookup: CDR1 ENHRY, CDR2 SYGVKD. The CDR3 reads CAISAPGTATSYEQYF. CDR3 bases: TGTGCCATCAGTGCCCCCGGGACGGCGACCTCCTACGAGCAGTACTTC.

The rearrangement links TRBV30 to TRBJ2-7, with D perhaps TRBD1 (6 bases). The CDR3 is 14 residues long. Trimming pared 2 bases from V and 9 bases from J, leaving 20 bases between. CDR1 and CDR2 from the germline V gene are GTSNPN and SVGIG (reference sequence). The CDR3 region is CAWSLGDIPKGQYF. DNA of the CDR3: TGTGCCTGGAGTCTCGGGGACATTCCGAAAGGGCAGTACTTC.

The V and J genes are TRBV28 and TRBJ1-5; D uncertain. Looked up from germline, CDR1 is MDHEN and CDR2 is SYDVKM. The CDR3 contains 14 residues. Between the trimmed V and J ends, which lost 2 bases and 2 bases, there was a span of 7 bases. The CDR3 here is CASSLMGGNQPQHF. DNA for the CDR3: TGTGCCAGCAGTTTAATGGGTGGCAATCAGCCCCAGCATTTT.

The V gene is TRBV6-7, the J gene TRBJ1-4; D not certain. TRBV6-7 is an open reading frame whose function is uncertain. The CDR3 runs 15 residues. V dropped 0 bases and J dropped 5 bases, with 10 bases sitting between them. The CDR3 bases are TGTGCCAGCAGTTACTCTCGGCCCCACAATGAAAAACTGTTTTTT. It encodes CASSYSRPHNEKLFF.

The genes are TRBV28 and TRBJ2-6; D call uncertain. CDR1 MDHEN and CDR2 SYDVKM come from the germline V gene. Trimming stripped 2 bases from V and 0 bases from J, with 8 bases between. The CDR3 contains 16 residues. CDR3 sequence: CASSLKGFSGANVLTF. CDR3 nucleotides: TGTGCCAGCAGTTTAAAGGGATTCTCTGGGGCCAACGTCCTGACTTTC.

The V call is TRBV11-3, the J call TRBJ2-2, with D hard to call. CDR1 and CDR2 from the germline V gene are SGHNT and YENEEA. The CDR3 covers 13 residues. Trimming removed 3 bases from V and 6 bases from J, with 8 bases in between. The CDR3 here is CASSFVGSGELFF. Here the CDR3 DNA reads TGTGCCAGCAGCTTTGTGGGTTCCGGGGAGCTGTTTTTT.

The genes are TRBV19 and TRBJ1-3; no definite D call. Germline loops: CDR1 LNHDA, CDR2 SQIVND (reference sequence). This CDR3 is built from 13 residues. Between the trimmed V and J ends, which lost 0 bases and 7 bases, there was a span of 7 bases. This CDR3 reads CASSIDGWNTIYF. In nucleotides, the CDR3 is TGTGCCAGTAGTATAGATGGATGGAACACCATATATTTT.

V and J are TRBV7-3 and TRBJ1-1; TRBD1 is a possible D gene (6 bases). The length of the CDR3 is 14 residues. The germline gives CDR1 SGHTA, CDR2 FQGTGA. Trimming took off 4 bases at V and 1 base at J, with 10 bases between the two ends. The CDR3 DNA is TGTGCCAGCAGCTCAGGGGTTCCGAACACTGAAGCTTTCTTT. As protein: CASSSGVPNTEAFF.

The rearrangement uses TRBV6-6 and TRBJ1-5; TRBD1 is a possible D gene (6 bases). V lost 0 bases to trimming and J lost 4 bases, with 7 bases between them. The CDR3 sequence is 14 residues long. Germline V lookup: CDR1 MNHNY, CDR2 SVGAGI (reference sequence). This chain's CDR3 is CASSYSGGNQPQHF. In DNA, the CDR3 is TGTGCCAGCAGTTACTCAGGGGGGAATCAGCCCCAGCATTTT.

The chain is built from TRBV6-5 and TRBJ2-7; D not certain. Trimming removed 5 bases from V and 4 bases from J, with 18 bases in between. CDR3 length: 15 amino acids. Germline V CDR1 and CDR2: MNHEY, SVGAGI. The chain's CDR3 is CASSTRNAVGYEQYF. The CDR3 DNA sequence: TGTGCCAGCAGTACTCGGAACGCGGTAGGATACGAGCAGTACTTC.

The chain links TRBV4-1 to TRBJ2-7; TRBD2 is a possible D gene (5 bases). The CDR3 is 13 amino acids. From germline, CDR1 is MGHRA and CDR2 YSYEKL. Trimming took off 2 bases at V and 6 bases at J, with 11 bases between the two ends. As DNA, the CDR3 is TGCGCCAGCAGCCAAATAGAGGGTGGCGAGCAGTACTTC. It translates to CASSQIEGGEQYF.

This chain uses TRBV4-1 with TRBJ1-3; no reliable D call. The V gene's germline CDR1 is MGHRA and CDR2 YSYEKL. This CDR3 is 12 amino acids long. V dropped 4 bases and J dropped 2 bases, with 3 bases sitting between them. The CDR3 DNA follows: TGCGCCAGCAGCCTAACTGGAAACACCATATATTTT. Amino acids: CASSLTGNTIYF.

The chain has TRBV7-9 and TRBJ1-5, with TRBD1 matching over 7 bases. Germline assignment: CDR1 SEHNR and CDR2 FQNEAQ (reference sequence). V trimming: 5 bases; J trimming: 6 bases; junction bases outside the gene matches: 16. The CDR3 contains 17 residues. CDR3 loop: CASSPSAPGSGGQPQHF. CDR3 DNA sequence: TGTGCCAGCAGCCCCAGCGCCCCCGGATCAGGGGGTCAGCCCCAGCATTTT.